One T cell receptor (beta chain) is described in this entry. Original processing methods: Amplified reference gene primers provided the basis for estimating nucleated cell counts. Some clones are missing from TCRdb's copy, which holds only in-frame ones; the method was immunoSEQ multiplex PCR. V and J calls and clone size follow that table, whereas D and trimming were derived from the DNA. The sample carries over 100,000 clones, about 91% recorded once. The data stem from a study of blood T cell repertoires in COVID-19. Study summary: COVID-19 samples collected from the United States, Italy and Spain covered acute and convalescent phases. Sources were T cells, B-cell-depleted T cells, or PBMCs; the material itself was cDNA or gDNA.

The receptor comes from a man between 50 and 59 years old with acute or convalescent COVID-19. Sequencing used peripheral blood.

CDR3 bases: TGTGCCAGCAGTGAAGGTCCCTCTCCCTACGAGCAGTACTTC. Its protein product is CASSEGPSPYEQYF. The rearrangement uses TRBV6-1 and TRBJ2-7; D unresolved. V was cut by 1 base and J by 2 bases, with 9 bases left in between. Germline CDR1 reads MNHNS; CDR2 reads SASEGT. The CDR3 consists of 14 residues.